This T cell receptor beta chain was sequenced during a study of early stage breast cancer tumors. Study-level information: Each sample averaged approximately 10-fold read coverage.

Profiling relied on immunoSEQ multiplex PCR, and the TCRdb table lists in-frame clones only, not all of them. The sample has about 6,000 clones; roughly 78% are singletons. Germline CDR1 SGHNT, CDR2 YYREEE (reference sequence). There are 15 residues in the CDR3. V was pared by 3 bases and J by 5 bases, with 7 bases of the junction left unmatched. V gene TRBV5-4 combines with J gene TRBJ2-3; the match to TRBD1 covers 9 bases. Sequencing was performed on normal breast tissue next to the tumor. The source is a person aged 65 to 79 with breast cancer. The CDR3 nucleotides read TGTGCCAGCAGCTGGAGCTGGACAGGGGAAGATACGCAGTATTTT. Amino acid sequence: CASSWSWTGEDTQYF.